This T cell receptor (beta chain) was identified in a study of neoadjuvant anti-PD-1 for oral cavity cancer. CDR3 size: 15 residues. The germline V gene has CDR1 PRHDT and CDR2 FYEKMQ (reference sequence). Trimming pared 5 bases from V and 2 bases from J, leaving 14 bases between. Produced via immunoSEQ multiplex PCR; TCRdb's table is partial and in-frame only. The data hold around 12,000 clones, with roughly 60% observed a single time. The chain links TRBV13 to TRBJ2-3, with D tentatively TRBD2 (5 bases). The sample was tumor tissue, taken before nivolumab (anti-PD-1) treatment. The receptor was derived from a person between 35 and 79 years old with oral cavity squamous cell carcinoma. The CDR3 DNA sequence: TGTGCCAGCAGCCCCCGCGGGCGGTCCACAGATACGCAGTATTTT. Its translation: CASSPRGRSTDTQYF.